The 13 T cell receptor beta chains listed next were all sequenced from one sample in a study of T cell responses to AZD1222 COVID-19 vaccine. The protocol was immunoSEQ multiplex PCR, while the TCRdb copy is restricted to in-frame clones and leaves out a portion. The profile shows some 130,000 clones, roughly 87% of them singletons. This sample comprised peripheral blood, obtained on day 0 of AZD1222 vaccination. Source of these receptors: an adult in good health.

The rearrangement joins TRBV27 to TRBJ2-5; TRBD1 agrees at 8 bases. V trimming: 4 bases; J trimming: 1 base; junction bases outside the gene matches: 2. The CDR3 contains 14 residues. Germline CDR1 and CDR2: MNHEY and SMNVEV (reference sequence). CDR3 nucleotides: TGTGCCAGCAGTTGGACAGGGTTCCAAGAGACCCAGTACTTC. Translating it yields CASSWTGFQETQYF.

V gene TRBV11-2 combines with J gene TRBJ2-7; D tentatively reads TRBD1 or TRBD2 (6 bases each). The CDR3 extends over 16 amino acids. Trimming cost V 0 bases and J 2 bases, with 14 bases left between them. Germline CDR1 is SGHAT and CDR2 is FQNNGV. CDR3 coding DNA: TGTGCCAGCAGCTTAGATCTGGGGGGCGCCGCCTACGAGCAGTACTTC. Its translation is CASSLDLGGAAYEQYF.

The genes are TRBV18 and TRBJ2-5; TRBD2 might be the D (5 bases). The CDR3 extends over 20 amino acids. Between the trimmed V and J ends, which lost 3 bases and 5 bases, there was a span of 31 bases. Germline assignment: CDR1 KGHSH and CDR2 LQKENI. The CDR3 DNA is TGTGCCAGCTCACCTTCGGTCAGAACTAGTGCATCCAAGGAGTTGGAGACCCAGTACTTC. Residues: CASSPSVRTSASKELETQYF.

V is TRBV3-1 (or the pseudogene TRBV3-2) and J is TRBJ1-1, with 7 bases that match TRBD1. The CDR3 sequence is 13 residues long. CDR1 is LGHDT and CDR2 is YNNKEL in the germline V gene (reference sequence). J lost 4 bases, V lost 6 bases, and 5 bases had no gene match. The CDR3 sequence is CASRQGRSTEAFF. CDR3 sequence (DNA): TGTGCCAGCAGACAGGGGAGGAGCACTGAAGCTTTCTTT.

This CDR3 reads CATSSRPGNEQFF. The CDR3 DNA sequence: TGTGCCACCAGCTCCCGACCGGGGAATGAGCAGTTCTTC. The chain employs TRBV15 and TRBJ2-1; tentatively, D is TRBD2 (5 bases). Germline CDR1 LNHNV, CDR2 YYDKDF (reference sequence). The V end was cut by 5 bases, the J end by 7 bases, with 12 bases between. This CDR3 comprises 13 residues.

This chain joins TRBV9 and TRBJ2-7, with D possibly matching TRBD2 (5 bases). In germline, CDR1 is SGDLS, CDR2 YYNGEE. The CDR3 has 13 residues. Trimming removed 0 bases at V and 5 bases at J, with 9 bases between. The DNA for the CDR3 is TGTGCCAGCAGCGTAGGGTTCGGGGACGAGCAGTACTTC. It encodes CASSVGFGDEQYF. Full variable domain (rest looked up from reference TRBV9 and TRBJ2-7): DSGVTQTPKHLITATGQRVTLRCSPRSGDLSVYWYQQSLDQGLQFLIQYYNGEERAKGNILERFSAQQFPDLHSELNLSSLELGDSALYFCASSVGFGDEQYFGPGTRLTVT.

CDR3 sequence: CASRASGANTGELFF. The CDR3 DNA reads TGTGCCAGCAGGGCTAGCGGGGCTAACACCGGGGAGCTGTTTTTT. V gene TRBV6-5 combines with J gene TRBJ2-2; 9 bases are shared with TRBD2. The CDR3 is 15 residues long. V dropped 6 bases and J dropped 2; count of bases not matched to a gene: 4. Per germline, CDR1 MNHEY and CDR2 SVGAGI.

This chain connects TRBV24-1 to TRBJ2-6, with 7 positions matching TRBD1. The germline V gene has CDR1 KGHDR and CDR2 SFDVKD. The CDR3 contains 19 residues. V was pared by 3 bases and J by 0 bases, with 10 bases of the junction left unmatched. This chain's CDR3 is CATSDPLADRRSGANVLTF. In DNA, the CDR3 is TGTGCCACCAGTGATCCCCTCGCGGACAGGCGCTCTGGGGCCAACGTCCTGACTTTC.

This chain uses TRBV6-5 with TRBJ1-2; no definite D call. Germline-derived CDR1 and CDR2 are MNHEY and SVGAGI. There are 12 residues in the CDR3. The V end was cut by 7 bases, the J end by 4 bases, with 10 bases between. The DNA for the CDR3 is TGTGCCAGCACCAATCGAGGCTATGGCTACACCTTC. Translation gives CASTNRGYGYTF.

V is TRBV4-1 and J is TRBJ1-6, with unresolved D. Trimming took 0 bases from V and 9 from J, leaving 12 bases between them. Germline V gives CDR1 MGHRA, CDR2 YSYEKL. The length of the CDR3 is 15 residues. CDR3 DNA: TGCGCCAGCAGCCAAGAAAAGACCGGGTCTTCACCCCTCCACTTT. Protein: CASSQEKTGSSPLHF.

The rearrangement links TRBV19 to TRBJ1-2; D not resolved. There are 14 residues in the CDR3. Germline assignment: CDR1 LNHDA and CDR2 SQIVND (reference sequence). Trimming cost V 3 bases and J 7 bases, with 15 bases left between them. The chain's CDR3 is CASSIQGTSGGYTF. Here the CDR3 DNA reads TGTGCCAGTAGTATTCAAGGCACCTCGGGTGGCTACACCTTC. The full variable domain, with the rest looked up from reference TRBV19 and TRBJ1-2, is DGGITQSPKYLFRKEGQNVTLSCEQNLNHDAMYWYRQDPGQGLRLIYYSQIVNDFQKGDIAEGYSVSREKKESFPLTVTSAQKNPTAFYLCASSIQGTSGGYTFGSGTRLTVV.

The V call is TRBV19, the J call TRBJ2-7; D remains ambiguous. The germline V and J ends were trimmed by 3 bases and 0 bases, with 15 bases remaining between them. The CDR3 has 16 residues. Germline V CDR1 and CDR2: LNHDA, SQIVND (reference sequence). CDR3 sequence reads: CASSMRSWSASYEQYF. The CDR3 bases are TGTGCCAGTAGTATGCGGAGTTGGTCTGCCTCCTACGAGCAGTACTTC.

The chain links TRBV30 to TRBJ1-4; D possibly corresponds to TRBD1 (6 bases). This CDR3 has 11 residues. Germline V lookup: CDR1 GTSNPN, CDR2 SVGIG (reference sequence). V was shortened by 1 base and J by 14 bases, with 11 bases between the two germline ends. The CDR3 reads CAWSAIQGLFF. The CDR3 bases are TGTGCCTGGAGTGCTATACAGGGTCTGTTTTTT.